A selection of T cell receptor beta chains follows, all from one sample in a study of cytomegalovirus exposure and HLA in healthy donors. Assay: immunoSEQ multiplex PCR; the TCRdb copy retains only in-frame clones and omits some. Its clone listing holds tens of thousands of clones. Sequencing input: PBMCs. These receptors all stem from a female donor in good health and CMV-seropositive. The CDR3 runs from the conserved cysteine through the conserved F or W. Fields, in order: V gene, J gene, D gene, CDR3 protein, CDR3 DNA. The D gene is left open where the match is weak.

v_gene: TRBV6-5; j_gene: TRBJ2-7; d_gene: TRBD1; CDR3aa: CASNLDRGRYEQYF; CDR3nt: TGTGCCAGCAATCTTGACAGGGGGCGTTACGAGCAGTACTTC
v_gene: TRBV5-1; j_gene: TRBJ2-5; d_gene: TRBD2; CDR3aa: CASRIAGSQETQYF; CDR3nt: TGCGCCAGCAGGATAGCGGGTTCCCAAGAGACCCAGTACTTC
v_gene: TRBV4-1; j_gene: TRBJ2-2; d_gene: NA; CDR3aa: CASSTGLRQGGITGELFF; CDR3nt: TGCGCCAGCAGCACGGGCCTTCGACAGGGAGGAATCACCGGGGAGCTGTTTTTT
v_gene: TRBV7-7; j_gene: TRBJ2-5; d_gene: NA; CDR3aa: CASSLGSGQETQYF; CDR3nt: TGTGCTAGCAGCTTAGGGAGCGGACAAGAGACCCAGTACTTC
v_gene: TRBV11-2; j_gene: TRBJ2-7; d_gene: TRBD1; CDR3aa: CASSLDRTGTIYEQYF; CDR3nt: TGTGCCAGCAGCTTAGATCGGACAGGGACGATCTACGAGCAGTACTTC
v_gene: TRBV6-5; j_gene: TRBJ1-1; d_gene: NA; CDR3aa: CASTRAAGTEAFF; CDR3nt: TGTGCCAGTACACGGGCTGCGGGCACTGAAGCTTTCTTT
v_gene: TRBV7-6; j_gene: TRBJ1-2; d_gene: TRBD1; CDR3aa: CASSPGTGRSNYGYTF; CDR3nt: TGTGCCAGCAGCCCCGGGACAGGGAGGTCTAACTATGGCTACACCTTC
v_gene: TRBV28; j_gene: TRBJ2-5; d_gene: TRBD2; CDR3aa: CASSLGLAVKETQYF; CDR3nt: TGTGCCAGCAGTTTAGGGCTAGCGGTGAAAGAGACCCAGTACTTC
v_gene: TRBV5-1; j_gene: TRBJ1-2; d_gene: TRBD1; CDR3aa: CASSPGQDYGYTF; CDR3nt: TGCGCCAGCAGCCCGGGACAGGACTATGGCTACACCTTC
v_gene: TRBV29-1; j_gene: TRBJ1-5; d_gene: NA; CDR3aa: CSLGGGPNQPQHF; CDR3nt: TGCAGCCTGGGAGGAGGCCCCAATCAGCCCCAGCATTTT
v_gene: TRBV7-8; j_gene: TRBJ1-1; d_gene: TRBD1; CDR3aa: CASSSRQGIPREAFF; CDR3nt: TGTGCCAGCAGCTCCCGACAGGGGATCCCCCGTGAAGCTTTCTTT
v_gene: TRBV5-1; j_gene: TRBJ2-5; d_gene: NA; CDR3aa: CASSRGQGWGGRETQYF; CDR3nt: TGCGCCAGCAGCCGAGGACAGGGCTGGGGGGGAAGGGAGACCCAGTACTTC
v_gene: TRBV28; j_gene: TRBJ2-1; d_gene: TRBD1; CDR3aa: CASSTPGQPRFF; CDR3nt: TGTGCCAGCAGTACGCCGGGACAGCCGCGGTTCTTC
v_gene: TRBV14; j_gene: TRBJ2-1; d_gene: TRBD1; CDR3aa: CASSTRTGRYEQFF; CDR3nt: TGTGCCAGCAGCACCCGGACAGGGCGGTATGAGCAGTTCTTC
v_gene: TRBV28; j_gene: TRBJ1-4; d_gene: TRBD1; CDR3aa: CASSLDRQGAANEKLFF; CDR3nt: TGTGCCAGCAGTTTGGACAGACAGGGGGCTGCAAATGAAAAACTGTTTTTT
v_gene: TRBV6-1; j_gene: TRBJ2-7; d_gene: TRBD1; CDR3aa: CASSEGDRAYEQYF; CDR3nt: TGTGCCAGCAGTGAAGGGGACAGGGCTTACGAGCAGTACTTC
v_gene: TRBV6-6; j_gene: TRBJ1-5; d_gene: TRBD1; CDR3aa: CASSRDSSNQPQHF; CDR3nt: TGTGCCAGCAGTAGGGACAGCAGCAATCAGCCCCAGCATTTT
v_gene: TRBV5-1; j_gene: TRBJ2-4; d_gene: NA; CDR3aa: CASSLDPRGTLAKNIQYF; CDR3nt: TGCGCCAGCAGCTTAGACCCCCGGGGGACTTTAGCCAAAAACATTCAGTACTTC
v_gene: TRBV5-1; j_gene: TRBJ2-7; d_gene: TRBD2; CDR3aa: CASSGGRVPPYEQYF; CDR3nt: TGCGCCAGCAGCGGGGGGAGGGTACCGCCCTACGAGCAGTACTTC
v_gene: TRBV25-1; j_gene: TRBJ1-2; d_gene: TRBD1; CDR3aa: CASSKTGHYGYTF; CDR3nt: TGTGCCAGCAGTAAGACAGGGCACTATGGCTACACCTTC
v_gene: TRBV5-1; j_gene: TRBJ2-5; d_gene: TRBD1; CDR3aa: CASSPDREETQYF; CDR3nt: TGCGCCAGCTCCCCCGACAGGGAAGAGACCCAGTACTTC
v_gene: TRBV5-1; j_gene: TRBJ2-7; d_gene: TRBD2; CDR3aa: CASSYSPDRLAGGSGEQYF; CDR3nt: TGCGCCAGCAGCTACTCCCCGGATCGACTAGCGGGAGGTTCGGGCGAGCAGTACTTC
v_gene: TRBV6-6; j_gene: TRBJ2-5; d_gene: TRBD2; CDR3aa: CASSFGTAGGQETQYF; CDR3nt: TGTGCCAGCAGTTTTGGGACGGCGGGGGGCCAAGAGACCCAGTACTTC
v_gene: TRBV18; j_gene: TRBJ1-5; d_gene: TRBD1; CDR3aa: CASSYTGGKNQPQHF; CDR3nt: TGTGCCAGCTCCTATACAGGGGGGAAAAATCAGCCCCAGCATTTT
v_gene: TRBV27; j_gene: TRBJ2-7; d_gene: NA; CDR3aa: CASSLSPGRNSYEQYF; CDR3nt: TGTGCCAGCAGTTTATCGCCGGGTCGGAACTCCTACGAGCAGTACTTC
v_gene: TRBV2; j_gene: TRBJ1-6; d_gene: TRBD1; CDR3aa: CASSVVQGGRSPLHF; CDR3nt: TGTGCCAGCAGTGTCGTTCAGGGGGGACGTTCACCCCTCCACTTT
v_gene: TRBV5-4; j_gene: TRBJ2-5; d_gene: NA; CDR3aa: CASSSQGSTETQYF; CDR3nt: TGTGCCAGCAGCTCCCAGGGCTCAACGGAGACCCAGTACTTC
v_gene: TRBV7-6; j_gene: TRBJ2-7; d_gene: NA; CDR3aa: CASSLLRGSEQYF; CDR3nt: TGTGCCAGCAGCTTACTTAGGGGGAGCGAGCAGTACTTC
v_gene: TRBV6-5; j_gene: TRBJ2-7; d_gene: NA; CDR3aa: CASSDRDNAYEQYF; CDR3nt: TGTGCCAGCAGTGACCGGGACAACGCCTACGAGCAGTACTTC
v_gene: TRBV4-3; j_gene: TRBJ1-4; d_gene: NA; CDR3aa: CASSRTTVSDRGKLFF; CDR3nt: TGCGCCAGCAGCCGCACGACCGTGTCAGACAGAGGAAAACTGTTTTTT
v_gene: TRBV7-9; j_gene: TRBJ2-7; d_gene: TRBD1; CDR3aa: CASSLEGATYEQYF; CDR3nt: TGTGCCAGCAGCTTAGAGGGGGCTACCTACGAGCAGTACTTC
v_gene: TRBV6-5; j_gene: TRBJ1-5; d_gene: TRBD1; CDR3aa: CASSWTGESKPQHF; CDR3nt: TGTGCCAGCAGCTGGACAGGGGAGTCTAAGCCCCAGCATTTT
v_gene: TRBV5-1; j_gene: TRBJ2-7; d_gene: NA; CDR3aa: CASSLAGDSYEQYF; CDR3nt: TGCGCCAGCAGCTTGGCCGGGGACTCCTACGAGCAGTACTTC
v_gene: TRBV4-1; j_gene: TRBJ2-3; d_gene: NA; CDR3aa: CASSLLASGSTDTQYF; CDR3nt: TGCGCCAGCAGCCTCCTGGCCAGCGGGAGCACAGATACGCAGTATTTT
v_gene: TRBV28; j_gene: TRBJ2-7; d_gene: NA; CDR3aa: CASSLVGQGFEQYF; CDR3nt: TGTGCCAGCAGTTTAGTAGGGCAGGGGTTCGAGCAGTACTTC
v_gene: TRBV6-5; j_gene: TRBJ2-1; d_gene: NA; CDR3aa: CASSYSTGDEQFF; CDR3nt: TGTGCCAGCAGTTACTCGACCGGGGATGAGCAGTTCTTC
v_gene: TRBV19; j_gene: TRBJ2-1; d_gene: TRBD1; CDR3aa: CASGSYRGQWNEQFF; CDR3nt: TGTGCCAGTGGCTCTTACAGGGGACAATGGAATGAGCAGTTCTTC
v_gene: TRBV18; j_gene: TRBJ2-2; d_gene: TRBD1; CDR3aa: CASWTGAGELFF; CDR3nt: TGTGCCAGCTGGACAGGGGCCGGGGAGCTGTTTTTT
v_gene: TRBV4-2; j_gene: TRBJ2-3; d_gene: TRBD2; CDR3aa: CASSQRGGAGGLTDTQYF; CDR3nt: TGTGCCAGCAGCCAACGAGGTGGGGCGGGGGGGCTAACAGATACGCAGTATTTT
v_gene: TRBV10-3; j_gene: TRBJ2-7; d_gene: NA; CDR3aa: CAIGRGESYEQYF; CDR3nt: TGTGCCATCGGGAGGGGGGAAAGCTACGAGCAGTACTTC
v_gene: TRBV19; j_gene: TRBJ2-7; d_gene: TRBD1; CDR3aa: CAAKGGTYEQYF; CDR3nt: TGTGCCGCAAAAGGGGGCACCTACGAGCAGTACTTC
v_gene: TRBV7-6; j_gene: TRBJ2-7; d_gene: TRBD1; CDR3aa: CASSGQGFYEQYF; CDR3nt: TGTGCCAGCAGTGGACAGGGATTTTACGAGCAGTACTTC
v_gene: TRBV5-4; j_gene: TRBJ1-1; d_gene: TRBD1; CDR3aa: CASKNQGAGTEAFF; CDR3nt: TGTGCCAGCAAGAACCAGGGGGCAGGAACTGAAGCTTTCTTT
v_gene: TRBV5-1; j_gene: TRBJ2-1; d_gene: NA; CDR3aa: CASSGSSGNYNEQFF; CDR3nt: TGCGCCAGCAGCGGGTCCAGCGGTAACTACAATGAGCAGTTCTTC
v_gene: TRBV11-2; j_gene: TRBJ1-1; d_gene: TRBD1; CDR3aa: CASRGHRGPLPLEAFF; CDR3nt: TGTGCCAGCAGGGGACACAGGGGTCCTCTCCCCCTTGAAGCTTTCTTT
v_gene: TRBV29-1; j_gene: TRBJ2-7; d_gene: NA; CDR3aa: CSVADTREPQYF; CDR3nt: TGCAGCGTTGCGGATACTCGGGAGCCCCAGTACTTC
v_gene: TRBV5-1; j_gene: TRBJ1-1; d_gene: TRBD1; CDR3aa: CASSRTGDTEAFF; CDR3nt: TGCGCCAGCAGCCGAACAGGGGACACTGAAGCTTTCTTT
v_gene: TRBV19; j_gene: TRBJ1-1; d_gene: NA; CDR3aa: CASTRQMMNTEAFF; CDR3nt: TGTGCCAGTACCAGGCAAATGATGAACACTGAAGCTTTCTTT